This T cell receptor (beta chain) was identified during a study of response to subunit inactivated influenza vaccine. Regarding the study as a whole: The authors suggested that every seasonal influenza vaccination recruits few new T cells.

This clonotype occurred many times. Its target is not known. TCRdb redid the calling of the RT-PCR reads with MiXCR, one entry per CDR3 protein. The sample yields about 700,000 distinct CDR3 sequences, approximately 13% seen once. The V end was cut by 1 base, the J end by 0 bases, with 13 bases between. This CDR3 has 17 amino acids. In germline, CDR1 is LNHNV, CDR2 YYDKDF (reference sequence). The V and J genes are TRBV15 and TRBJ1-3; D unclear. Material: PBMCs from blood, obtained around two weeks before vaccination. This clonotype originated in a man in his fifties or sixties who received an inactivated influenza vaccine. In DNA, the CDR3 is TGTGCCACCAGCAGAGGGGGAGGGCCCTCCTCTGGAAACACCATATATTTT. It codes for CATSRGGGPSSGNTIYF.